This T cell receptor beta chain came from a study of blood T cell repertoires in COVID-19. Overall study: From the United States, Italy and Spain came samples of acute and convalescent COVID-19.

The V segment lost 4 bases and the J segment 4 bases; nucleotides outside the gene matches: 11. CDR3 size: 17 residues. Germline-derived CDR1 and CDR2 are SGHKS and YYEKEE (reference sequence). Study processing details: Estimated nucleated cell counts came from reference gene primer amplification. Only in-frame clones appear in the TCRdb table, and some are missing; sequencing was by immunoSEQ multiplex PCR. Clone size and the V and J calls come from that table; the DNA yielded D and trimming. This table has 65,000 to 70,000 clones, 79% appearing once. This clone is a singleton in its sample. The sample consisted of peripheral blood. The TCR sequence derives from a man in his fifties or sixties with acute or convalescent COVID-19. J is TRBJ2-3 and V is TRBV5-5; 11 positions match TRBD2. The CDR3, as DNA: TGTGCCAGCAGCAATCGACATACTAGCGGGGGCGCAGATACGCAGTATTTT. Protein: CASSNRHTSGGADTQYF.